This TCR beta chain comes out of a study of shared clonotypes between healthy human individuals. Whole-study findings and limits: Generation probability values for non-shared clonotypes were lower than those for clonotypes shared by all four donors.

CD45RO negativity and positive selection for CCR7 defined naive CD8 cells, a population that excluded terminally differentiated effector memory CD45RA+ cells. There were only Caucasian adults among the donors, and all lived in Nashville, Tennessee. Concerning this clone: Its matching antigen is unknown.

This CDR3 is built from 14 residues. Trimming cost V 2 bases and J 7 bases; bases outside gene matches: 5. CDR1 and CDR2 (germline): MNHEY, SMNVEV (reference sequence). Splitting of each subset's genomic DNA was done evenly across several immunoSEQ plates. Method: immunoSEQ multiplex PCR; TCRdb's copy keeps in-frame clones and lacks some. The table includes approximately 1.9 million clones, roughly 93% detected once. The chain has TRBV27 and TRBJ2-1; 7 nucleotides agree with TRBD1. Sequenced material: naive CD8+ T cells from PBMCs. The receptor's source is a man in his late teens or twenties in good health. Some clones in this sample may be carry-over from other donors' samples. This CDR3 reads CASSLRGTANEQFF. In DNA, the CDR3 is TGTGCCAGCAGTTTAAGGGGGACAGCAAATGAGCAGTTCTTC.